The 5 T cell receptor beta chains given below trace back to one sample, sequenced in a study of CD8 T cells in ankylosing spondylitis. TCRdb re-called the 5' RACE reads with MiXCR, one entry per CDR3 protein. In the table there are fewer than 750,000 distinct CDR3 sequences, around 17% of which are singletons. These receptors' antigens are unknown. Overall study results and limits: Seemingly characteristic of ankylosing spondylitis blood was a TCR beta motif consisting of fewer than 10 highly homologous variants.

Material: blood, either unsorted or a sorted T cell fraction (not recorded which). These receptors were obtained from a male donor with ankylosing spondylitis.

This clonotype turned up a few times. This chain links TRBV20-1 with TRBJ1-2; the match to TRBD1 covers 8 bases. This CDR3 is built from 15 residues. Losses at the gene ends were 0 bases for V and 5 bases for J; bases not matched to a gene: 8. CDR1 DFQATT and CDR2 SNEGSKA come from the germline V gene (reference sequence). Here the CDR3 DNA reads TGCAGTGCTAGAGACTCGGACAGGGCTTTGTATGGCTACACCTTC. Its protein product is CSARDSDRALYGYTF.

This clonotype was found a few times. The V gene is TRBV28, the J gene TRBJ1-5; TRBD1 agrees at 8 bases. The CDR3 is 21 amino acids. Germline V CDR1 and CDR2: MDHEN, SYDVKM. Trimming took 4 bases from V and 7 from J; bases not matched to a gene: 27. This CDR3 is CASSSRLDRGWVYGSPQPQHF. Here the CDR3 DNA reads TGTGCCAGCAGTTCCCGACTCGACAGGGGCTGGGTTTACGGGTCTCCCCAGCCCCAGCATTTT.

The V call is TRBV29-1, the J call TRBJ1-1, with D maybe TRBD1 (6 bases). Germline CDR1 and CDR2: SQVTM and ANQGSEA. The germline V and J ends were trimmed by 1 base and 6 bases, with 12 bases remaining between them. The CDR3 spans 13 residues. In nucleotides, the CDR3 is TGCAGCGTTGAAGTCAGGGGTAGCGCTGAAGCTTTCTTT. It yields the protein CSVEVRGSAEAFF.

The rearrangement links TRBV20-1 to TRBJ2-7, with D unresolved. V dropped 4 bases and J dropped 5 bases, with 12 bases sitting between them. CDR3 size: 12 residues. CDR1 is DFQATT and CDR2 is SNEGSKA in the germline V gene (reference sequence). The CDR3 coding sequence is TGCAGTGCTACCGGTAAAGCCCACGAGCAGTACTTC. Amino acid sequence: CSATGKAHEQYF.

This sequence joins TRBV12-3 or TRBV12-4 and TRBJ1-1, with D possibly TRBD1 on 6 matching bases. This CDR3 is built from 12 residues. Deletions cut 3 bases from V and 6 bases from J, with 8 bases between. Here the CDR3 DNA reads TGTGCCAGCAGTTTGGGGGCCGCTGAAGCTTTCTTT. Its translation is CASSLGAAEAFF.